This record looks at one TCR beta chain sequence and its context. Sample treatment: oral pan-JAK inhibitor, 5-10 mg twice daily. The sample originates from a study of CD8+ T cells in alopecia areata. cDNA reverse transcribed from extracted RNA served as the sequencing template. The repertoire was sequenced with immunoSEQ multiplex PCR; TCRdb's copy has only in-frame clones and lacks some. The sample holds around 150,000 clones, approximately 85% seen once. The CDR3 spans 14 residues. Germline V lookup: CDR1 LNHDA, CDR2 SQIVND (reference sequence). Trimming removed 6 bases from V and 4 bases from J, with 15 bases in between.

The TCR originated in a human donor with alopecia areata. The chain couples TRBV19 to TRBJ1-2; D is ambiguous. The sample was CD8+ T cells sorted from blood, taken at week 4, from a patient treated with tofacitinib. CDR3 sequence reads: CASSPTVWGYGYTF. The CDR3 DNA reads TGTGCCAGTAGCCCGACTGTGTGGGGCTATGGCTACACCTTC.